A single sample is the source of the 32 T cell receptor beta chains below, sequenced in a study of shared clonotypes between healthy human individuals. Measured with immunoSEQ multiplex PCR; TCRdb has only the in-frame clones, and not every one. The sample lists about 2.2 million clones, just over 90% occurring once. Naive CD8 cells lacked CD45RO, underwent positive selection for CCR7 and left out terminally differentiated effector memory CD45RA+ cells. Sequencing was performed on naive CD8+ T cells from PBMCs. These TCRs come from a young man in good health. Some clones in this sample may be carry-over from other donors' samples.

The chain combines TRBV6-5 with TRBJ1-2, with TRBD1 identical over 7 bases. V gave up 2 bases and J gave up 4 bases; unmatched junction bases: 4. The germline V gene has CDR1 MNHEY and CDR2 SVGAGI. The CDR3 spans 14 residues. CDR3 protein: CASSYGEGAYGYTF. The CDR3 nucleotides read TGTGCCAGCAGTTACGGAGAGGGGGCCTATGGCTACACCTTC.

The CDR3 DNA follows: TGTGCCAGCAGGGCGGGGGTGCGGTCCTACGAGCAGTACTTC. Its translation is CASRAGVRSYEQYF. This rearrangement joins TRBV6-1 to TRBJ2-7; 7 bases map to TRBD2. This CDR3 contains 14 residues. The germline V gene has CDR1 MNHNS and CDR2 SASEGT. The V and J ends lost 6 bases and 1 base, in that order; junction bases with no gene match: 6.

The chain carries TRBV14 and TRBJ2-5; the match to TRBD2 covers 10 bases. There are 18 residues in the CDR3. The V segment lost 1 base and the J segment 5 bases; nucleotides outside the gene matches: 13. Germline CDR1 reads SGHDN; CDR2 reads FVKESK. CDR3 DNA sequence: TGTGCCAGCAGCCAAGGTTTCGGAGCGGGAGGGCCCGGGGAGACCCAGTACTTC. Its protein is CASSQGFGAGGPGETQYF.

The CDR3 loop is CASSILASMGELFF. The DNA of the CDR3 is TGTGCCAGTAGTATCCTCGCTAGTATGGGGGAGCTGTTTTTT. V is TRBV19 and J is TRBJ2-2; D is unclear. The CDR3 is 14 residues long. V shed 3 bases and J shed 8 bases, with 13 bases lying between them. CDR1 and CDR2 from the germline V gene are LNHDA and SQIVND (reference sequence).

This chain connects TRBV29-1 to TRBJ2-3; 16 nucleotides match TRBD2. Per germline, CDR1 SQVTM and CDR2 ANQGSEA. The CDR3 has 19 amino acids. With V trimmed by 8 bases and J by 1 base, 15 bases remained unmatched. The DNA for the CDR3 is TGCAGCTTCCTTCTCGGGACTAGCGGGAGGGCGTGGGGCACAGATACGCAGTATTTT. It specifies CSFLLGTSGRAWGTDTQYF.

The chain joins TRBV18 to TRBJ1-4; tentatively, D is TRBD1 (6 bases). The CDR3 covers 14 residues. From germline, CDR1 is KGHSH and CDR2 LQKENI. V was shortened by 4 bases and J by 7 bases, with 13 bases between the two germline ends. The CDR3 DNA reads TGTGCCAGCTCACTCGGGGGGCGCACTGAAAAACTGTTTTTT. Protein: CASSLGGRTEKLFF.

The chain carries TRBV5-1 and TRBJ2-6; D is tentatively TRBD1 or TRBD2 (5 bases each). This CDR3 has 17 amino acids. Germline V gene sequence: CDR1 SGHRS, CDR2 YFSETQ. Trimming cost V 3 bases and J 1 base, with 14 bases left between them. The chain's CDR3 is CASSWDGETSGANVLTF. DNA for the CDR3: TGCGCCAGCAGCTGGGACGGAGAAACGTCTGGGGCCAACGTCCTGACTTTC.

The V gene is TRBV6-1, the J gene TRBJ2-7; 7 nucleotides line up with TRBD1. The CDR3 contains 16 residues. Trimming took 4 bases from V and 0 from J; bases not matched to a gene: 9. CDR1 and CDR2 (germline): MNHNS, SASEGT. CDR3 loop: CASSVEQGSSSYEQYF. The CDR3 DNA reads as TGTGCCAGCAGTGTCGAACAGGGGTCATCCTCCTACGAGCAGTACTTC.

This clone has only a few counts. The J gene is TRBJ1-1, the V gene TRBV4-1; D is unresolved. The CDR3 covers 13 residues. V lost 1 base and J 6 bases, leaving 9 bases between the germline ends. CDR1 and CDR2 from the germline V gene are MGHRA and YSYEKL. The DNA for the CDR3 is TGCGCCAGCAGCCAAGGGAGGGAGGCTGAAGCTTTCTTT. Translating it yields CASSQGREAEAFF.

CDR3 residues: CASSIWGLAEAFF. DNA for the CDR3: TGTGCCAGTAGTATATGGGGGTTGGCTGAAGCTTTCTTT. The chain links TRBV19 to TRBJ1-1, with TRBD1 as a possible D gene (5 bases). Germline-derived CDR1 and CDR2 are LNHDA and SQIVND (reference sequence). The CDR3 consists of 13 residues. The V and J ends lost 2 bases and 6 bases respectively, with 10 bases between them.

The V and J genes are TRBV7-9 and TRBJ2-1; TRBD2 matches at 8 bases. The CDR3 length is 15 residues. Trimming at V came to 4 bases and at J to 5 bases, leaving 7 bases not matched to a gene. From germline, CDR1 is SEHNR and CDR2 FQNEAQ (reference sequence). The CDR3 here is CASSSREGGNNEQFF. Written as DNA, the CDR3 is TGTGCCAGCAGCTCACGGGAGGGCGGGAACAATGAGCAGTTCTTC. Drawing the rest from reference TRBV7-9 and TRBJ2-1, the complete variable domain is DTGVSQNPRHKITKRGQNVTFRCDPISEHNRLYWYRQTLGQGPEFLTYFQNEAQLEKSRLLSDRFSAERPKGSFSTLEIQRTEQGDSAMYLCASSSREGGNNEQFFGPGTRLTVL.

The chain links TRBV10-3 to TRBJ2-7; possibly TRBD1 or TRBD2 for D (5 bases each). The CDR3 is 12 amino acids. Trimming cost V 4 bases and J 4 bases, with 8 bases left between them. CDR1 and CDR2 (germline): ENHRY, SYGVKD. In DNA, the CDR3 is TGTGCCATCAGTGGGGACCAATACGAGCAGTACTTC. It codes for CAISGDQYEQYF.

This clone was observed a handful of times. The same CDR3 can be traced to other DNA sequences in this sample. The chain carries TRBV4-3 and TRBJ2-7, with 7 bases lining up with TRBD1. V dropped 1 base and J dropped 1; count of bases not matched to a gene: 1. Germline V lookup: CDR1 LGHNA, CDR2 YSLEER. The CDR3 consists of 14 residues. CDR3 sequence (DNA): TGCGCCAGCAGCCAAGGACAGGGATCCTACGAGCAGTACTTC. It encodes CASSQGQGSYEQYF.

Details on this clone: The same CDR3 can be traced to other DNA sequences in this sample. The gene calls are TRBV9 and TRBJ2-3; 8 bases line up with TRBD2. The CDR3 totals 14 residues. The J segment lost 1 base and the V segment lost 4 bases, leaving 2 bases of the junction unmatched. CDR1 and CDR2 (germline): SGDLS, YYNGEE. This chain's CDR3 is CASSTSGGTDTQYF. The CDR3, as DNA: TGTGCCAGCAGCACTAGCGGTGGCACAGATACGCAGTATTTT.

The chain employs TRBV9 and TRBJ2-1; TRBD2 matches 14 bases. CDR1 and CDR2 (germline): SGDLS, YYNGEE. Unmatched junction bases numbered 7, after V lost 5 bases and J lost 6 bases. The length of the CDR3 is 16 residues. As DNA, the CDR3 is TGTGCCAGCAGAAATTCCGGGACTAGCGGGAGCAATGAGCAGTTCTTC. Translation gives CASRNSGTSGSNEQFF.

This clone occurred once. V and J are TRBV11-2 and TRBJ2-3, with 10 bases matching TRBD2. CDR3 length equals 18 residues. V shed 1 base, J shed 1 base, and the junction held 8 bases outside the gene matches. Germline lookup yields CDR1 SGHAT and CDR2 FQNNGV. The CDR3 coding sequence is TGTGCCAGCAGCTTAGTAATTCACGGGACTAGCGGCACAGATACGCAGTATTTT. It yields the protein CASSLVIHGTSGTDTQYF.

The chain carries TRBV27 and TRBJ2-7; TRBD2 matches at 9 bases. The CDR3 is made up of 15 amino acids. The germline V gene has CDR1 MNHEY and CDR2 SMNVEV (reference sequence). V lost 6 bases to trimming and J lost 4 bases; unmatched junction nucleotides: 10. The CDR3 coding sequence is TGTGCCAGCAGACTCACCGGGACTAGCATTTACGAGCAGTACTTC. Its translation is CASRLTGTSIYEQYF.

The CDR3 DNA sequence: TGTGCCAGCAGTAACAGGGGTTTCGAGCAGTTCTTC. This encodes CASSNRGFEQFF. The rearrangement joins TRBV6-5 to TRBJ2-1; the match to TRBD1 covers 7 bases. The CDR3 has 12 amino acids. Germline CDR1 and CDR2: MNHEY and SVGAGI. With 5 bases clipped from V and 10 bases from J, the junction kept 5 bases outside the gene matches.

This clone was observed a single time. CDR3 protein: CAWNPGTALYEQYF. CDR3 DNA sequence: TGTGCCTGGAATCCCGGGACAGCCCTCTACGAGCAGTACTTC. The V and J genes are TRBV30 and TRBJ2-5; 7 positions agree with TRBD1. The J call may not be correct, given that the DNA end is closer to TRBJ2-7. CDR3 length equals 14 residues. CDR1 and CDR2 (germline): GTSNPN, SVGIG (reference sequence).

This clone was counted once. This CDR3 is also generated by other DNA sequences in the sample. V usage is TRBV10-3 and J usage is TRBJ2-7; 8 bases agree with TRBD2. CDR1 and CDR2 (germline): ENHRY, SYGVKD. The CDR3 extends over 14 amino acids. Trimming removed 2 bases from V and 2 bases from J; junction bases left unmatched: 2. CDR3 in amino acids: CAISESGGTYEQYF. The CDR3 DNA reads as TGTGCCATCAGTGAGAGCGGGGGAACCTACGAGCAGTACTTC.

The chain recombines TRBV29-1 with TRBJ1-1, with D unclear. Trimming shortened V by 5 bases and J by 0 bases, and 7 bases separated the two germline ends. Germline V gives CDR1 SQVTM, CDR2 ANQGSEA. CDR3 size: 12 residues. CDR3 sequence: CSVRVLNTEAFF. The CDR3 DNA follows: TGCAGCGTTAGGGTCTTGAACACTGAAGCTTTCTTT.

The chain has TRBV18 and TRBJ2-5, with 11 bases lining up with TRBD2. The length of the CDR3 is 18 residues. Germline assignment: CDR1 KGHSH and CDR2 LQKENI. With 2 bases clipped from V and 0 bases from J, the junction kept 8 bases outside the gene matches. The CDR3 here is CASSPWTSGFMYQETQYF. CDR3 in DNA: TGTGCCAGCTCACCATGGACTAGCGGGTTTATGTACCAAGAGACCCAGTACTTC.

CDR3 residues: CASSEGLANLVGYNDEQFF. Written as DNA, the CDR3 is TGTGCCAGCAGTGAAGGCTTGGCTAACTTGGTCGGATACAACGATGAGCAGTTCTTC. The genes are TRBV6-1 and TRBJ2-1; D not certain. Germline V CDR1 and CDR2: MNHNS, SASEGT. The CDR3 is made up of 19 amino acids. Between the trimmed V and J ends, which lost 1 base and 8 bases, there was a span of 27 bases.

This clone was recorded only once. The V and J genes are TRBV30 and TRBJ2-7; the match to TRBD1 covers 8 bases. V shed 3 bases and J 7 bases; nucleotides not matched to a gene: 11. CDR3 length equals 14 residues. CDR1 GTSNPN and CDR2 SVGIG come from the germline V gene (reference sequence). The CDR3, as DNA: TGTGCCTGGAGCGGGACAGGTCGATTGGGAGAGCAGTACTTC. Translated: CAWSGTGRLGEQYF.

The V gene is TRBV30, the J gene TRBJ2-3, with TRBD2 matching over 7 bases. The ends lost 4 bases at V and 1 base at J; junction bases unmatched: 8. The CDR3 has 15 residues. Germline V lookup: CDR1 GTSNPN, CDR2 SVGIG (reference sequence). In DNA, the CDR3 is TGTGCCTGGACCCCCTTGGCGGGAGGCACAGATACGCAGTATTTT. Amino acids: CAWTPLAGGTDTQYF. The entire variable domain, with the rest obtained from reference TRBV30 and TRBJ2-3, is as follows: SQTIHQWPATLVQPVGSPLSLECTVEGTSNPNLYWYRQAAGRGLQLLFYSVGIGQISSEVPQNLSASRPQDRQFILSSKKLLLSDSGFYLCAWTPLAGGTDTQYFGPGTRLTVL.

The chain is built from TRBV7-9 and TRBJ1-2, with TRBD1 identical over 7 bases. Germline V lookup: CDR1 SEHNR, CDR2 FQNEAQ (reference sequence). The junction had 8 bases not matched to a gene; V was cut back by 5 bases and J by 8 bases. CDR3 length: 13 amino acids. CDR3 DNA sequence: TGTGCCAGCAGCGCCCCTAGGGGGCAGGGCTACACCTTC. This codes for CASSAPRGQGYTF.

V usage is TRBV27 and J usage is TRBJ2-1; TRBD1 matches 11 bases. V shed 3 bases and J 7 bases; nucleotides not matched to a gene: 5. CDR1 is MNHEY and CDR2 is SMNVEV in the germline V gene (reference sequence). This CDR3 spans 15 amino acids. The CDR3 protein is CASSFGQGARNEQFF. In DNA form, the CDR3 reads TGTGCCAGCAGTTTCGGACAGGGGGCGAGGAATGAGCAGTTCTTC.

V and J are TRBV15 and TRBJ1-4; tentatively, D is TRBD1 (6 bases). The CDR3 extends over 17 amino acids. The V end was cut by 1 base, the J end by 6 bases, with 18 bases between. Germline V CDR1 and CDR2: LNHNV, YYDKDF (reference sequence). This CDR3 reads CATSRAGRREGDEKLFF. CDR3 in DNA: TGTGCCACCAGCAGAGCGGGAAGGAGGGAGGGGGATGAAAAACTGTTTTTT.

The genes are TRBV6-5 and TRBJ2-3, with 7 bases aligning to TRBD1. In germline, CDR1 is MNHEY, CDR2 SVGAGI. The CDR3 runs to 13 residues. Losses at the gene ends were 7 bases for V and 3 bases for J; bases not matched to a gene: 4. The CDR3 loop reads CASTLDRTDTQYF. The CDR3 bases are TGTGCCAGCACCTTGGACAGGACAGATACGCAGTATTTT.

The chain is built from TRBV28 and TRBJ2-1, with D perhaps TRBD2 (5 bases). This CDR3 spans 15 amino acids. CDR1 and CDR2 (germline): MDHEN, SYDVKM. Trimming removed 7 bases at V and 4 bases at J, with 17 bases between. This CDR3 reads CASNKRSQTYNEQFF. Written as DNA, the CDR3 is TGTGCCAGCAATAAGCGGAGCCAGACATACAATGAGCAGTTCTTC.

This rearrangement joins TRBV9 to TRBJ2-7; the D gene is possibly TRBD1 (5 bases). Germline-derived CDR1 and CDR2 are SGDLS and YYNGEE. The length of the CDR3 is 12 residues. Trimming took 3 bases from V and 2 from J, leaving 6 bases between them. The CDR3 DNA follows: TGTGCCAGCAGCGGACAGACCTACGAGCAGTACTTC. Translation gives CASSGQTYEQYF.

This clone was seen once. This chain uses TRBV28 with TRBJ2-7; 9 bases match TRBD2. Germline V CDR1 and CDR2: MDHEN, SYDVKM. With 2 bases clipped from V and 5 bases from J, the junction kept 13 bases outside the gene matches. This CDR3 has 17 amino acids. CDR3: CASSLSFRGGRANEQYF. The CDR3 DNA sequence: TGTGCCAGCAGTTTAAGTTTTAGGGGCGGGAGGGCGAACGAGCAGTACTTC. The full variable domain, completed using reference TRBV28 and TRBJ2-7, is DVKVTQSSRYLVKRTGEKVFLECVQDMDHENMFWYRQDPGLGLRLIYFSYDVKMKEKGDIPEGYSVSREKKERFSLILESASTNQTSMYLCASSLSFRGGRANEQYFGPGTRLTVT.